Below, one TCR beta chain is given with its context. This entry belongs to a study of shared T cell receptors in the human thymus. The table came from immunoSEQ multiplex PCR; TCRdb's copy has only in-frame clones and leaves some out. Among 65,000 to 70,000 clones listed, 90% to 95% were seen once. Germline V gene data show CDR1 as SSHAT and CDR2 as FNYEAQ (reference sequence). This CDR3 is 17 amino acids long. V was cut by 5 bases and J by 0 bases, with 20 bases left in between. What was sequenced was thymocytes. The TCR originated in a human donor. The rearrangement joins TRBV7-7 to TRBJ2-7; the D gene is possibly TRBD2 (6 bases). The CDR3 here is CASSVFRPGRSSYEQYF. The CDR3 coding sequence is TGTGCCAGCAGCGTTTTCAGGCCGGGGAGGAGCTCCTACGAGCAGTACTTC. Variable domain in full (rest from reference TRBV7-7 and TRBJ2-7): GAGVSQSPRYKVTKRGQDVTLRCDPISSHATLYWYQQALGQGPEFLTYFNYEAQPDKSGLPSDRFSAERPEGSISTLTIQRTEQRDSAMYRCASSVFRPGRSSYEQYFGPGTRLTVT.